This T cell receptor beta chain was profiled in a study of cytotoxic CD8 clonotypes in ibrutinib-treated CLL. Study-level background: Response samples were taken after a median of approximately 13 months on treatment, range 6 to 36.

CDR1 ENHRY and CDR2 SYGVKD come from the germline V gene. The CDR3 length is 14 residues. The germline V and J ends were trimmed by 2 bases and 7 bases, with 9 bases remaining between them. Sequenced by immunoSEQ multiplex PCR; TCRdb stores in-frame clones only, minus some. The top ten clones hold around 23% of a sample with about 92,000 clones, roughly three quarters of them seen once. This clonotype was obtained from a human donor with chronic lymphocytic leukemia. The V and J genes are TRBV10-3 and TRBJ1-6; D perhaps matches TRBD1 (6 bases). The specimen comprised PBMCs, sampled after 24 months of ibrutinib treatment. The CDR3 is CAISERGANSPLHF. CDR3 bases: TGTGCCATCAGTGAGCGGGGGGCAAATTCACCCCTCCACTTT.